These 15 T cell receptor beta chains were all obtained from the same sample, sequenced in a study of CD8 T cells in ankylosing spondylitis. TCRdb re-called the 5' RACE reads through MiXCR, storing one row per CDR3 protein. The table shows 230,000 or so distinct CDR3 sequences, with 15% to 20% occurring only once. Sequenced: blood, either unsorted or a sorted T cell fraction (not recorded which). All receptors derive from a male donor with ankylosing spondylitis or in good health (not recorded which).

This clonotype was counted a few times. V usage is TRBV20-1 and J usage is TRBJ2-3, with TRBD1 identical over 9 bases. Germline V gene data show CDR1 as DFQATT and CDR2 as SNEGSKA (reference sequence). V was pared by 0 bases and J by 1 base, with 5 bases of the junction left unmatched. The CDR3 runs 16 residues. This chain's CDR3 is CSARDWWTGGTDTQYF. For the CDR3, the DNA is TGCAGTGCTAGAGACTGGTGGACAGGGGGCACAGATACGCAGTATTTT.

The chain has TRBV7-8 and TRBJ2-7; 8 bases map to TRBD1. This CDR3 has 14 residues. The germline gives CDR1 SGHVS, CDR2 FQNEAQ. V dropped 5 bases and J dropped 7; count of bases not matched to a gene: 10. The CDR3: CASSPTGGPWEQYF. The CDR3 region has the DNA TGTGCCAGCAGCCCAACAGGGGGTCCGTGGGAGCAGTACTTC.

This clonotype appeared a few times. The CDR3 is CATSRDGGGGYEQYF. DNA for the CDR3: TGTGCCACCAGCAGAGACGGCGGGGGAGGGTACGAGCAGTACTTC. V gene TRBV15 combines with J gene TRBJ2-7; 7 nucleotides agree with TRBD2. The CDR3 sequence is 15 residues long. J gave up 4 bases and V 0 bases, and 6 bases lay outside the gene matches. The germline V gene encodes CDR1 LNHNV and CDR2 YYDKDF (reference sequence).

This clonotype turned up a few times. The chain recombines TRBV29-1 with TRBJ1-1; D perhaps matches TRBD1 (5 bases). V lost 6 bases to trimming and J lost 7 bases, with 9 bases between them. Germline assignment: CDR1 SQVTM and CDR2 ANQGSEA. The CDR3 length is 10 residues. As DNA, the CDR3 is TGCAGCGTGTTGGGGGGTGAAGCTTTCTTT. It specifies CSVLGGEAFF.

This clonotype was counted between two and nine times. The CDR3 loop is CATEGGRWETQYF. The CDR3 DNA is TGCGCCACCGAAGGGGGGAGATGGGAGACCCAGTACTTC. This chain connects TRBV10-2 to TRBJ2-5, with D possibly being TRBD1 or TRBD2 (6 bases each). V dropped 10 bases and J dropped 5 bases, with 17 bases sitting between them. This CDR3 has 13 residues. Germline values: CDR1 WSHSY, CDR2 SAAADI.

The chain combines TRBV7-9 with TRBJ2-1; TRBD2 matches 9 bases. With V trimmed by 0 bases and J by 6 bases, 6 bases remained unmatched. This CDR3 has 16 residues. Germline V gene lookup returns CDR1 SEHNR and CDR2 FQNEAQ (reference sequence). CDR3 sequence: CASSLALREGRNEQFF. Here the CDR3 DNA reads TGTGCCAGCAGCTTAGCGTTGCGGGAGGGCCGCAATGAGCAGTTCTTC. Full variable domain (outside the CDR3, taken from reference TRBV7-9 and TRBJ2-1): DTGVSQNPRHKITKRGQNVTFRCDPISEHNRLYWYRQTLGQGPEFLTYFQNEAQLEKSRLLSDRFSAERPKGSFSTLEIQRTEQGDSAMYLCASSLALREGRNEQFFGPGTRLTVL.

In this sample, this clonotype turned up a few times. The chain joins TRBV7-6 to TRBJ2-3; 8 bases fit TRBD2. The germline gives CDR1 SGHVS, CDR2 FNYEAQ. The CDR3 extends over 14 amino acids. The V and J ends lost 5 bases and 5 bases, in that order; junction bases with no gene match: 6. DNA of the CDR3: TGTGCCAGCAGCCTTTTGGGGACTAGAGATACGCAGTATTTT. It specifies CASSLLGTRDTQYF.

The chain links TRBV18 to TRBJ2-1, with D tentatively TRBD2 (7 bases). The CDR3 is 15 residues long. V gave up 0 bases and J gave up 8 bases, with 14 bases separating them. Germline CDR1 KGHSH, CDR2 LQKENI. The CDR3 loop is CASSPPLGAGDEQFF. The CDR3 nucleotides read TGTGCCAGCTCACCACCCCTGGGGGCGGGGGATGAGCAGTTCTTC.

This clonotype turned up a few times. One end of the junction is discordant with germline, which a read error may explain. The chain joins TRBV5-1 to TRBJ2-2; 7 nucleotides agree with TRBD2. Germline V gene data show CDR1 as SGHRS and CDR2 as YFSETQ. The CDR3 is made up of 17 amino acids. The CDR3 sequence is CASSLATSARNSGELFF. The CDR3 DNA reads TGCGCCAGCAGCTTGGCTACTAGCGCGAGAAACAGCGGGGAGCTGTTTTTT.

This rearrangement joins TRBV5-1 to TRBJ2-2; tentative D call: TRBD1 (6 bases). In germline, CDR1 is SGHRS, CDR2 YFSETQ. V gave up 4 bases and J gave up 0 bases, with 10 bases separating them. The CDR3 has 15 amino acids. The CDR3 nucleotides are TGCGCCAGCAGCGATCCAGGGGCGAACACCGGGGAGCTGTTTTTT. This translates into CASSDPGANTGELFF.

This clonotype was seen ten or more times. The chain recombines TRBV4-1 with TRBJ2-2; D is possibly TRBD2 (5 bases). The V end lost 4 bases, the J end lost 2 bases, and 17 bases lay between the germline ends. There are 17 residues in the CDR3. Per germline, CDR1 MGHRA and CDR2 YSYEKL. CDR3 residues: CASSPPDLDSNTGELFF. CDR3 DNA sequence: TGCGCCAGCAGCCCCCCGGATCTGGACTCCAACACCGGGGAGCTGTTTTTT.

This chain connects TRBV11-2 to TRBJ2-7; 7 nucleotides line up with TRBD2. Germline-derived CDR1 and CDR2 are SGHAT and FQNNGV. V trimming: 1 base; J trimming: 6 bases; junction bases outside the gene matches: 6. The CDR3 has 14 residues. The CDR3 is CASSLGGSWAEQYF. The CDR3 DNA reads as TGTGCCAGCAGCTTAGGCGGGAGTTGGGCCGAGCAGTACTTC.

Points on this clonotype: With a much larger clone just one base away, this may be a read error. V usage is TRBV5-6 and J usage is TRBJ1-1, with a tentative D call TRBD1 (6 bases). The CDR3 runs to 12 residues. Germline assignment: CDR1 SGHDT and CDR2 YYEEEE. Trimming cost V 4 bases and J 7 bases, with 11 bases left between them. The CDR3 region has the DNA TGTGCCAGCAGCCAGACAGGCAGTGAAGCTTTCTTT. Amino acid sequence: CASSQTGSEAFF.

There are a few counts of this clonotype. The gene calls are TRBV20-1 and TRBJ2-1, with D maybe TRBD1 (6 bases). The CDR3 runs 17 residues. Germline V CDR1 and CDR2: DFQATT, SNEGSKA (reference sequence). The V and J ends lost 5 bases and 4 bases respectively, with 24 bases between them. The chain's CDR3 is CSAPLPVGQGAYNEQFF. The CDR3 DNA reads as TGCAGTGCTCCTCTCCCCGTGGGACAAGGGGCTTACAATGAGCAGTTCTTC.

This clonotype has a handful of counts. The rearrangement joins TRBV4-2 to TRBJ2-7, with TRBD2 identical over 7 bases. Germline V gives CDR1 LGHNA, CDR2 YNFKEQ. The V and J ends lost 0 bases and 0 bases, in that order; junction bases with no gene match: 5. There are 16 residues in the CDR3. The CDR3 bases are TGTGCCAGCAGCCAAGAGGGGCGGGAGTTCTCCTACGAGCAGTACTTC. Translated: CASSQEGREFSYEQYF.